This note documents a single T cell receptor (beta chain) sequence. The CDR3 consists of 12 residues. V was trimmed by 1 base and J by 12 bases, leaving 10 bases between them. Germline V lookup: CDR1 LGHDT, CDR2 YNNKEL (reference sequence). These data come from a study of blood T cell repertoires in COVID-19. As for the study in general: The study drew acute and convalescent COVID-19 samples from the United States, Italy and Spain. The analysed material was cDNA or gDNA that came from T cells, B-cell-depleted T cells, or PBMCs.

TCRdb's table, derived via immunoSEQ multiplex PCR, lists solely in-frame clones and lacks some. The sample has approximately 200,000 clones; about 86% are singletons. This TCR was sampled from a man aged 60 to 75 who had recovered from COVID-19. Sequenced sample: peripheral blood. V usage is TRBV3-1 (or the pseudogene TRBV3-2) and J usage is TRBJ1-5; D not certain. CDR3 protein: CASSQGFLYQHF. The DNA of the CDR3 is TGTGCCAGCAGCCAAGGGTTCCTCTACCAGCATTTT.